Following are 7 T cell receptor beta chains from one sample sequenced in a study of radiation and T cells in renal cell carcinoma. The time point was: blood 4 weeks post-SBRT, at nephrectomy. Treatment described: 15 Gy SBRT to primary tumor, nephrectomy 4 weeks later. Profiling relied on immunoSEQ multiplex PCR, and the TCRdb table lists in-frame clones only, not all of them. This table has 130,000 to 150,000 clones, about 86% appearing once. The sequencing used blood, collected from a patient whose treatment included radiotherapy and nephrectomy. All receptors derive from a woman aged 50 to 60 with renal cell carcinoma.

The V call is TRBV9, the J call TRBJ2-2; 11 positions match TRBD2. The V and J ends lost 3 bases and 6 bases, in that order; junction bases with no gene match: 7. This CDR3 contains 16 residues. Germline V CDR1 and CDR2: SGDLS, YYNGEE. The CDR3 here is CASSAGTSGIPGELFF. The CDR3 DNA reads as TGTGCCAGCAGCGCTGGGACTAGCGGAATCCCCGGGGAGCTGTTTTTT.

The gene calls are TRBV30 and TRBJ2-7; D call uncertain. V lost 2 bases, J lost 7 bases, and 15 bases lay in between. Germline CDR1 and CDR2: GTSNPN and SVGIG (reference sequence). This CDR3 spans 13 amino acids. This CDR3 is CAWSPTPGREQYF. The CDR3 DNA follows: TGTGCCTGGAGTCCGACCCCGGGTCGGGAGCAGTACTTC.

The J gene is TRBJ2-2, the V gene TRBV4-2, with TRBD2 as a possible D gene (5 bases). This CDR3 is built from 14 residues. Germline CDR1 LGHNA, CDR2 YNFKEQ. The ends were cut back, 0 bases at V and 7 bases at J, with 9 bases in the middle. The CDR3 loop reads CASSQDLEGGELFF. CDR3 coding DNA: TGTGCCAGCAGCCAAGATCTCGAGGGCGGGGAGCTGTTTTTT.

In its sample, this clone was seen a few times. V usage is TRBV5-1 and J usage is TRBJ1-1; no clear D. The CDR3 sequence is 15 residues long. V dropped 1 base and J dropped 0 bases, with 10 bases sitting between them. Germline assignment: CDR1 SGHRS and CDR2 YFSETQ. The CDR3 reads CASSLMGLMNTEAFF. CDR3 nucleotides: TGCGCCAGCAGCTTGATGGGGTTGATGAACACTGAAGCTTTCTTT.

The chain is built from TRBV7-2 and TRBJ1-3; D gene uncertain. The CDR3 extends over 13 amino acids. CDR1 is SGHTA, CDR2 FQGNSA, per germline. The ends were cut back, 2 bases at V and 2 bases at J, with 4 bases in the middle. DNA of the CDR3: TGTGCCAGCAGCTTAACCCCTGGAAACACCATATATTTT. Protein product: CASSLTPGNTIYF.

The CDR3 spells CATSAGGGASLTLYGYTF. CDR3 coding DNA: TGTGCCACCAGCGCTGGGGGGGGCGCGTCCCTCACTTTATATGGCTACACCTTC. The J gene is TRBJ1-2, the V gene TRBV15; tentative D call: TRBD1 (6 bases). V lost 5 bases, J lost 5 bases, and 27 bases lay in between. The CDR3 sequence is 18 residues long. The V gene's germline CDR1 is LNHNV and CDR2 YYDKDF (reference sequence).

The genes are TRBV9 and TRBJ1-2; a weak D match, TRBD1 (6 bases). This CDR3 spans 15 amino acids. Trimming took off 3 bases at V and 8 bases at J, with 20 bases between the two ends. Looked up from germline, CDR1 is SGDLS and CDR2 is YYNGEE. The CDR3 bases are TGTGCCAGCAGCGAAGCCGGAGGGGGATTGAGAGGCTACACCTTC. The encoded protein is CASSEAGGGLRGYTF.